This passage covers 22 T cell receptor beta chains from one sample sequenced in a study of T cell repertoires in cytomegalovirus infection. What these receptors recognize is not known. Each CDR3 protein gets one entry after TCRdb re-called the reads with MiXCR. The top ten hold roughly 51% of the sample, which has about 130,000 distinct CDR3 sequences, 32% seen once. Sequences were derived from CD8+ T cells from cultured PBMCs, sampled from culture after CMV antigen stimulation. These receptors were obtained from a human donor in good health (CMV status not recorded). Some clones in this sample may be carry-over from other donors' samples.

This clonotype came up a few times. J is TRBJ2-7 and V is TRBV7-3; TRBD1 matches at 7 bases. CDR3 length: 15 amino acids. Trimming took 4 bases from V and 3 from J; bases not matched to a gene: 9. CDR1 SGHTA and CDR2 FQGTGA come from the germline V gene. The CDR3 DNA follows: TGTGCCAGCAGCTCCACGACAGGGTTGGGCTACGAGCAGTACTTC. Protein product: CASSSTTGLGYEQYF.

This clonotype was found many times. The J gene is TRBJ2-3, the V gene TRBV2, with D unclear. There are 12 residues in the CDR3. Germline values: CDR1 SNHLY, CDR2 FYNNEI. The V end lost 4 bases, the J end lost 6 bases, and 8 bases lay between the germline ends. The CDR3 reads CASSASLDTQYF. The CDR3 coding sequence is TGTGCCAGCAGTGCCAGTCTGGATACGCAGTATTTT.

The CDR3 DNA reads TGTGCCAGCAGCGCAGATACGCAGTATTTT. This translates into CASSADTQYF. The chain is built from TRBV12-3 or TRBV12-4 and TRBJ2-3, with D uncertain. Trimming removed 6 bases at V and 4 bases at J, with 2 bases between. This CDR3 has 10 residues.

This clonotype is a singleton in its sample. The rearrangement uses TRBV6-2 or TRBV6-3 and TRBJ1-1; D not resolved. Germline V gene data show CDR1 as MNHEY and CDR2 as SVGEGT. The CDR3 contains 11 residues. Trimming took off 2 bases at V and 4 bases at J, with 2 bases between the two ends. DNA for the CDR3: TGTGCCAGCAGTTACGTCACTGAAGCTTTCTTT. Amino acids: CASSYVTEAFF.

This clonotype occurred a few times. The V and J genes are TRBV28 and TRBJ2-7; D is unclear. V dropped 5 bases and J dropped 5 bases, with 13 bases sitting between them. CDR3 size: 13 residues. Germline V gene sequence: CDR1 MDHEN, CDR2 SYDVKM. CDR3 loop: CASSPDPSNEQYF. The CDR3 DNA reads TGTGCCAGCAGTCCCGACCCGTCCAACGAGCAGTACTTC.

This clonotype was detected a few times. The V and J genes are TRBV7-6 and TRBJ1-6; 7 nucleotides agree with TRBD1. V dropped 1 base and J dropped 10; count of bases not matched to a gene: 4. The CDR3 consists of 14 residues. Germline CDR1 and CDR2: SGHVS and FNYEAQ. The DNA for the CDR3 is TGTGCCAGCAGCTTAGTGGCAGGGGGGTCACCCCTCCACTTT. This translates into CASSLVAGGSPLHF.

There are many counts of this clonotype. CDR3: CASSLGTGGPGSNQPQHF. DNA for the CDR3: TGTGCCAGCAGCTTAGGGACAGGGGGTCCCGGTTCCAATCAGCCCCAGCATTTT. This chain links TRBV7-6 with TRBJ1-5; 10 nucleotides line up with TRBD1. CDR1 and CDR2 (germline): SGHVS, FNYEAQ. Trimming took 1 base from V and 3 from J; bases not matched to a gene: 9. CDR3 length equals 18 residues.

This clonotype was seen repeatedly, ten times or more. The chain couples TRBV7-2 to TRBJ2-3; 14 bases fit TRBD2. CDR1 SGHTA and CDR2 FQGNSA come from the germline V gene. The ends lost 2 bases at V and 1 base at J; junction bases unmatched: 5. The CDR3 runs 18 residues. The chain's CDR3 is CASSLLTSGGAGTDTQYF. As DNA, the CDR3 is TGTGCCAGCAGCTTACTGACTAGCGGGGGGGCTGGCACAGATACGCAGTATTTT.

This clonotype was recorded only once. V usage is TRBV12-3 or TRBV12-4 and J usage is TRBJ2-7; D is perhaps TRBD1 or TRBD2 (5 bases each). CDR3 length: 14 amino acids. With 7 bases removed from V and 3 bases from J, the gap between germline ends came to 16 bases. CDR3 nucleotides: TGTGCCAGCAACACACTAGGGGTAGTCTACGAGCAGTACTTC. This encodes CASNTLGVVYEQYF.

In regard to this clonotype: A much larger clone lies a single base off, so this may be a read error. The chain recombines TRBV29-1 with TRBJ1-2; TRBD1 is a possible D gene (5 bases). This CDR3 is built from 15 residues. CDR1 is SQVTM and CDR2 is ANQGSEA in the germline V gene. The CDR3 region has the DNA TGCAGCGTTGAAGATTTACGGGACCCCAACTATGGCTACATCTTC. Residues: CSVEDLRDPNYGYIF.

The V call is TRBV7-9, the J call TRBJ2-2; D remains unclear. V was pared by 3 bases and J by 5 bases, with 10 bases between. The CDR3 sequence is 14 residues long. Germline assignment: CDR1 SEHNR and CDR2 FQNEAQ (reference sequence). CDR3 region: CASSFANGTGELFF. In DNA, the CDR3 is TGTGCCAGCAGCTTTGCGAACGGTACCGGGGAGCTGTTTTTT.

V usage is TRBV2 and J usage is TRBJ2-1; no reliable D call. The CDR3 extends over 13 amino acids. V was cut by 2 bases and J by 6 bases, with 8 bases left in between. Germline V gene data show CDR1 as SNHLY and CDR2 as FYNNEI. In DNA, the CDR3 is TGTGCCAGCAGTGAATCCCCCCCCAATGAGCAGTTCTTC. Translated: CASSESPPNEQFF.

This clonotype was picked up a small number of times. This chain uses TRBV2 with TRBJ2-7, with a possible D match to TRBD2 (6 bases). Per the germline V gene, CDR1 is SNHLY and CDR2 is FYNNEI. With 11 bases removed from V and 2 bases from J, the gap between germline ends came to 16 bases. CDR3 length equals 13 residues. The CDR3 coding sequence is TGTGCCGCTACCGGGGGTTCGACCTACGAGCAGTACTTC. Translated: CAATGGSTYEQYF.

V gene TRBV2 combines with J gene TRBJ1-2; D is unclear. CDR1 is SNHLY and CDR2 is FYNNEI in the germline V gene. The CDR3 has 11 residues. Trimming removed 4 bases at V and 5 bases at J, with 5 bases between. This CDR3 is CASSVYYGYTF. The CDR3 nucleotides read TGTGCCAGCAGTGTATATTATGGCTACACCTTC.

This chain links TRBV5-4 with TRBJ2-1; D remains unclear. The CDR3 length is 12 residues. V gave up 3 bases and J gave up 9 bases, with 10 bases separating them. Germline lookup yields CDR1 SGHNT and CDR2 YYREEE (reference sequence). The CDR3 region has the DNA TGTGCCAGCAGCTCGGGTCCTGGTGAGCAGTTCTTC. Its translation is CASSSGPGEQFF. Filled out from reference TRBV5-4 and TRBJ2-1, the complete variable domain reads ETGVTQSPTHLIKTRGQQVTLRCSSQSGHNTVSWYQQALGQGPQFIFQYYREEENGRGNFPPRFSGLQFPNYSSELNVNALELDDSALYLCASSSGPGEQFFGPGTRLTVL.

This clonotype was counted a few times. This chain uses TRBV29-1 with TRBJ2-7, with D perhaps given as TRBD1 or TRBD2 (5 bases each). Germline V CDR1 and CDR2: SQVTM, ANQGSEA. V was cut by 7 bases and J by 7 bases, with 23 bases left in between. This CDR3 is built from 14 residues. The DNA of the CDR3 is TGCAGCGCCGGATCCGGGACGCCTTCCGGGGAGCAGTACTTC. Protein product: CSAGSGTPSGEQYF.

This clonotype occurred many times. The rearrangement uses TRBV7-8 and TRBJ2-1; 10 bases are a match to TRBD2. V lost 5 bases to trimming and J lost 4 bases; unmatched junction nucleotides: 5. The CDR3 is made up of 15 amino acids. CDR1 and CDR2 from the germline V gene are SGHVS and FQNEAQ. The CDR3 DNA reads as TGTGCCAGCAGCCCGCTAGCGGGGGAGTACAATGAGCAGTTCTTC. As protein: CASSPLAGEYNEQFF. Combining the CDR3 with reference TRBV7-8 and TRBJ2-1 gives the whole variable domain GAGVSQSPRYKVAKRGQDVALRCDPISGHVSLFWYQQALGQGPEFLTYFQNEAQLDKSGLPSDRFFAERPEGSVSTLKIQRTQQEDSAVYLCASSPLAGEYNEQFFGPGTRLTVL.

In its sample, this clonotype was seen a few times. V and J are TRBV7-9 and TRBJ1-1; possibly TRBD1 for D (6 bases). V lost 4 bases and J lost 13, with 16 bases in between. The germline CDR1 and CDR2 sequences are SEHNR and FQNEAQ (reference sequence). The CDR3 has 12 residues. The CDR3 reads CASSSLTGNGFF. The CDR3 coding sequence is TGTGCCAGCAGCTCCCTGACAGGTAACGGTTTCTTT.

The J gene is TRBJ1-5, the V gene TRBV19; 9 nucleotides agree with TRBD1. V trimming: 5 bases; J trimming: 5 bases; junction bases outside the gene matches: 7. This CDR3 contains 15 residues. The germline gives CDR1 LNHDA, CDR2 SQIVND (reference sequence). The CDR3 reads CASSAWDRADQPQHF. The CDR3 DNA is TGTGCCAGTAGTGCGTGGGACAGGGCTGATCAGCCCCAGCATTTT.

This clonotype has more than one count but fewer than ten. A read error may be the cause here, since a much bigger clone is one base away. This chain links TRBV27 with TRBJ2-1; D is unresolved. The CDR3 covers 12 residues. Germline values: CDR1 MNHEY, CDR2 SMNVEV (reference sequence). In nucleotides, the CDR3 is TGTGCCAGCAGTCGGAGCACAAATGAGCAGCTCTTC. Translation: CASSRSTNEQLF.

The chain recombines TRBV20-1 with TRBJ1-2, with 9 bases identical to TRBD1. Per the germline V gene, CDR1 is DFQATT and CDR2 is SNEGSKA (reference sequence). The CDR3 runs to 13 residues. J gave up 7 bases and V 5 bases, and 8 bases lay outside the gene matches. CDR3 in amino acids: CSAPPRDRAGYTF. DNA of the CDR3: TGCAGTGCTCCGCCGAGGGACAGGGCTGGCTACACCTTC.

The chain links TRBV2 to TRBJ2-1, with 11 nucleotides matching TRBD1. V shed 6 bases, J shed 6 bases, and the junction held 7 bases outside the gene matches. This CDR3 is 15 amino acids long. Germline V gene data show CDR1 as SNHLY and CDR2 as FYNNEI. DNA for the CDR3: TGTGCCAGCAGCGACGGACAGGGGGCCGTCAATGAGCAGTTCTTC. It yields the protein CASSDGQGAVNEQFF.